Each of the 7 T cell receptor beta chains below was sequenced from the same sample in a study of blood T cells in healthy people across ages (dated by TCRdb to the mid-2010s). The receptor library was made with 5' RACE. Sequencing relied on an Illumina HiSeq 2500. A second PCR of 7 to 11 cycles was run with a J-beta primer mix and a sample-barcoded 5' primer. TCRdb trimmed the raw reads at Q25, called clones with MiXCR and kept productive beta chains. Records with the same CDR3 protein are collapsed into one entry carrying the most frequent genes and DNA. For this sample the table gives around 820,000 distinct CDR3 sequences, of which about 25% were detected only once. The ten largest clonotypes hold under 4% of the sample. This sample also appeared in a second study, on T cells of mothers and their children.

Sequences were obtained from blood. These receptors were collected from a boy between 10 and 17 years old in good health.

The chain combines TRBV6-2 or TRBV6-3 with TRBJ2-5, with 16 bases aligning to TRBD2. This CDR3 has 17 residues. Looked up from germline, CDR1 is MNHEY and CDR2 is SVGEGT. J lost 1 base, V lost 6 bases, and 5 bases had no gene match. The CDR3 here is CASRPGLAGGVQETQYF. As DNA, the CDR3 is TGTGCCAGCAGACCGGGACTAGCGGGGGGGGTCCAAGAGACCCAGTACTTC.

This clonotype was detected a few times. The V call is TRBV11-2, the J call TRBJ2-5; 9 nucleotides match TRBD1. From germline, CDR1 is SGHAT and CDR2 FQNNGV. The CDR3 is 14 residues long. V trimming: 3 bases; J trimming: 11 bases; junction bases outside the gene matches: 10. The CDR3 nucleotides read TGTGCCAGCAGCTTGAGGACAGGGGACTACGGGCAGTACTTC. Translated, it gives CASSLRTGDYGQYF.

The CDR3 DNA sequence: TGTGCCAGCAGCCCCTATTGGGGGGAAGAGACCCAGTACTTC. Residues: CASSPYWGEETQYF. The rearrangement joins TRBV7-2 to TRBJ2-5; D is perhaps TRBD2 (6 bases). Germline CDR1 SGHTA, CDR2 FQGNSA. The CDR3 totals 14 residues. The V end was cut by 5 bases, the J end by 3 bases, with 13 bases between. Looking up the rest from reference TRBV7-2 and TRBJ2-5 gives the full variable domain: GAGVSQSPSNKVTEKGKDVELRCDPISGHTALYWYRQSLGQGLEFLIYFQGNSAPDKSGLPSDRFSAERTGGSVSTLTIQRTQQEDSAVYLCASSPYWGEETQYFGPGTRLLVL.

This clonotype was observed many times. The DNA of the CDR3 is TGTGCCAGCAGCGCCCGCGGCCAAGAGACCCAGTACTTC. Protein product: CASSARGQETQYF. This chain joins TRBV7-9 and TRBJ2-5; D is uncertain. From germline, CDR1 is SEHNR and CDR2 FQNEAQ (reference sequence). Trimming left V 5 bases short and J 1 base short, with 8 bases between. CDR3 size: 13 residues.

The chain uses TRBV6-5 and TRBJ2-1; possible D gene TRBD2, 5 bases. Per germline, CDR1 MNHEY and CDR2 SVGAGI. The CDR3 sequence is 13 residues long. V shed 2 bases and J shed 8 bases, with 10 bases lying between them. DNA for the CDR3: TGTGCCAGCAGTTACCAACAGAGGGATGAGCAGTTCTTC. This sequence encodes CASSYQQRDEQFF.

V and J are TRBV29-1 and TRBJ2-1; TRBD2 matches at 15 bases. The germline V gene has CDR1 SQVTM and CDR2 ANQGSEA. This CDR3 has 16 amino acids. V gave up 4 bases and J gave up 2 bases; unmatched junction bases: 3. The CDR3, as DNA: TGCAGCGTTGCCCGGACTAGCGGGGGGGCCTACAATGAGCAGTTCTTC. Amino acids: CSVARTSGGAYNEQFF.

The rearrangement uses TRBV7-8 and TRBJ2-5; tentatively, D is TRBD2 (6 bases). The DNA end lines up better with TRBJ2-7; the J call may be wrong. CDR3 size: 14 residues. The germline V gene encodes CDR1 SGHVS and CDR2 FQNEAQ. The CDR3 is CASSPPVAGFEQYF. The CDR3 region has the DNA TGTGCCAGCAGCCCGCCCGTGGCGGGGTTCGAGCAGTACTTC.